This T cell receptor (beta chain) was obtained from a study of identical twins. MiXCR, run by TCRdb on the 5' RACE reads, gives a single entry per CDR3 protein. The table lists hundreds of thousands of distinct CDR3 sequences, 8% to 9% of them singletons. CDR3 length equals 13 residues. Germline assignment: CDR1 LNHNV and CDR2 YYDKDF (reference sequence). The V gene lost 3 bases and the J gene lost 7 bases, with 13 bases spanning the gap. This clonotype was recorded many times. This sample was also put to use in a study of yellow fever vaccine responses in identical twins.

V gene TRBV15 combines with J gene TRBJ2-7; a possible D gene is TRBD1 (5 bases). The sample comprised PBMCs. This receptor was taken from a woman aged 18-29 years in good health. CDR3 nucleotides: TGTGCCACCAGCAGTCGCAGGGTGGGAGAGCAGTACTTC. Its protein is CATSSRRVGEQYF.